This TCR beta chain was retrieved from a study of T cell changes during pregnancy in multiple sclerosis. CDR3 size: 17 residues. V lost 6 bases and J lost 2; bases outside the gene matches: 12. Germline V CDR1 and CDR2: MNHEY, SMNVEV (reference sequence). Sequencing was performed with immunoSEQ multiplex PCR; in TCRdb, only in-frame clones are kept and a portion is missing. This sample has 50,000 to 70,000 clones, with 93% found just once. Sequenced here: peripheral blood, sampled after pregnancy. The clonotype originates from a female donor with multiple sclerosis, enrolled in a pregnancy study. The V gene is TRBV27, the J gene TRBJ2-7; 11 nucleotides agree with TRBD1. CDR3 in amino acids: CASSLWGPGQGAYEQYF. CDR3 DNA: TGTGCCAGCAGCCTTTGGGGTCCGGGACAGGGGGCCTACGAGCAGTACTTC.